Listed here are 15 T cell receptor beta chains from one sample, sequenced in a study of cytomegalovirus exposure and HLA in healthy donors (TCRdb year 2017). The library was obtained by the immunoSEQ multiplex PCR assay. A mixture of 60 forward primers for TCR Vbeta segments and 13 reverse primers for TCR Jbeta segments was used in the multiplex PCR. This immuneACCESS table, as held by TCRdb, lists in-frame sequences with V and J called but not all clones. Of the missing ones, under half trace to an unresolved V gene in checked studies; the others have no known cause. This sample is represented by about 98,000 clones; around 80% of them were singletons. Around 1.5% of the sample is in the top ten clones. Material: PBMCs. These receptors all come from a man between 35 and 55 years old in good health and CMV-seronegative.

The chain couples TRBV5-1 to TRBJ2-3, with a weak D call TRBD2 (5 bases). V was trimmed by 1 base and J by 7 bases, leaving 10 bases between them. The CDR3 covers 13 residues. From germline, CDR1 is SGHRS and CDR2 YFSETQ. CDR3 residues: CASSLKPGNTQYF. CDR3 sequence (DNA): TGCGCCAGCAGCTTGAAACCCGGGAATACGCAGTATTTT.

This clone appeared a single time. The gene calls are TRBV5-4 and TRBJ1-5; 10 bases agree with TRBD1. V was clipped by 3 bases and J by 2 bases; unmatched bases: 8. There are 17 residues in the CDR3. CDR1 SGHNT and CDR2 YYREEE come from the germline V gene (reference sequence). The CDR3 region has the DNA TGTGCCAGCAGCTATGGGACAGGGGCCGGGGGCAATCAGCCCCAGCATTTT. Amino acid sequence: CASSYGTGAGGNQPQHF.

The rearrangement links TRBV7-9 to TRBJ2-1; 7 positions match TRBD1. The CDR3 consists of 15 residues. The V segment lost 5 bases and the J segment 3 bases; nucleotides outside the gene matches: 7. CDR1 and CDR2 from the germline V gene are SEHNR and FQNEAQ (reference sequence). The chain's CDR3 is CASSDYRDSYNEQFF. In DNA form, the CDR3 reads TGTGCCAGCAGCGATTACCGGGACAGCTACAATGAGCAGTTCTTC.

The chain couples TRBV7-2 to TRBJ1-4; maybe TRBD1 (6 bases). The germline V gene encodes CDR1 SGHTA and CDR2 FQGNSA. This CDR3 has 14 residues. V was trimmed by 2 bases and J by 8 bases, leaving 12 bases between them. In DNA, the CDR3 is TGTGCCAGCAGCTTACGCCAGGGGAGAGAAAAACTGTTTTTT. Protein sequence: CASSLRQGREKLFF.

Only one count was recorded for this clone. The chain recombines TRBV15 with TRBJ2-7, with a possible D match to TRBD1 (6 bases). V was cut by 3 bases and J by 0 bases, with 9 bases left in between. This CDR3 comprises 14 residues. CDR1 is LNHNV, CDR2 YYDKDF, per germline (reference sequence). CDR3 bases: TGTGCCACCAGCAGCGGGACATACTCCTACGAGCAGTACTTC. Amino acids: CATSSGTYSYEQYF.

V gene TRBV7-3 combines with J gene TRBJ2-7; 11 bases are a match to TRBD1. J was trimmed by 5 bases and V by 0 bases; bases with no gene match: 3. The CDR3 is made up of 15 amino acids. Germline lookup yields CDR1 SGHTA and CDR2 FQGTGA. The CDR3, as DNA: TGTGCCAGCAGCTTAACGGGGACAGGGGGTGACGAGCAGTACTTC. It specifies CASSLTGTGGDEQYF.

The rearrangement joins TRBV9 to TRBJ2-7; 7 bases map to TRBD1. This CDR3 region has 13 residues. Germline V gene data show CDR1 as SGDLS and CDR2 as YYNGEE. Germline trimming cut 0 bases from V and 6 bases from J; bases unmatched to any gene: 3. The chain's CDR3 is CASSVVAGGEQYF. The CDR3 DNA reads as TGTGCCAGCAGCGTAGTTGCAGGGGGCGAGCAGTACTTC.

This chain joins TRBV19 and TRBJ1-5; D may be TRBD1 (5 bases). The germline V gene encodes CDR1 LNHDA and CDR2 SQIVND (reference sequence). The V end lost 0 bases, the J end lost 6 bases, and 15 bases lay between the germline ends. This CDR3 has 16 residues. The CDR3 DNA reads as TGTGCCAGTAGTATAGACAGCGGGACCGGTCGTCAGCCCCAGCATTTT. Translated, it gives CASSIDSGTGRQPQHF.

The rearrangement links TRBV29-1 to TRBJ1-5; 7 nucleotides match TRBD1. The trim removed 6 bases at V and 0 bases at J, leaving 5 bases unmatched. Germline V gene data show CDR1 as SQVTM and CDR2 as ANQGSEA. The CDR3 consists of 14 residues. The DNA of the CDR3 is TGCAGCGTACGACAGGGTTCTAGCAATCAGCCCCAGCATTTT. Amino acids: CSVRQGSSNQPQHF.

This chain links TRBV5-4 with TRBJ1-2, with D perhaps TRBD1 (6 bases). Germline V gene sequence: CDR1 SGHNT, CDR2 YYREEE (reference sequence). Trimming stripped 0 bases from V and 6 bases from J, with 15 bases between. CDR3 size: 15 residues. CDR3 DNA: TGTGCCAGCAGCTTGGTCCAGGGGCTGGAGGATGGCTACACCTTC. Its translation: CASSLVQGLEDGYTF.

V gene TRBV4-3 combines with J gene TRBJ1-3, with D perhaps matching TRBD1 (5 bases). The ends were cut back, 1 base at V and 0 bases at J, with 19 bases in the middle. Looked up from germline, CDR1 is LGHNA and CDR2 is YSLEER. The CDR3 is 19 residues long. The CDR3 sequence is CASSQAGPPQGSSGNTIYF. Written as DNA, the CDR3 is TGCGCCAGCAGCCAAGCCGGACCACCCCAGGGAAGCTCTGGAAACACCATATATTTT.

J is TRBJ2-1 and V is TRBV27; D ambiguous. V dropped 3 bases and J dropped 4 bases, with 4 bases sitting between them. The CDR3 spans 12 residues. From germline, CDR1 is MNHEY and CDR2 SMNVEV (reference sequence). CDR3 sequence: CASSFRYNEQFF. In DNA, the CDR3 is TGTGCCAGCAGTTTCAGATACAATGAGCAGTTCTTC.

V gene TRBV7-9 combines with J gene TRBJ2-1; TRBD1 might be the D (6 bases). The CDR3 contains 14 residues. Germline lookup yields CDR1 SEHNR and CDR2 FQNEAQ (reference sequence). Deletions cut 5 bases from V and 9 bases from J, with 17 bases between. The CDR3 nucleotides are TGTGCCAGCAGCCCAACGACCGACAGGTCTGAGCAGTTCTTC. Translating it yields CASSPTTDRSEQFF.

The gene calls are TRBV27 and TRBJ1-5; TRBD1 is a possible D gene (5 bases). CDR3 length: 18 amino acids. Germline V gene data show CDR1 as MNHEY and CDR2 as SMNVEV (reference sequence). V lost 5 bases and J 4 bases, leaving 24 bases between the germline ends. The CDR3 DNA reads TGTGCCAGCAGTCCCGGTGTCGGGGGTCTACCACTTAATCAGCCCCAGCATTTT. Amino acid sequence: CASSPGVGGLPLNQPQHF.

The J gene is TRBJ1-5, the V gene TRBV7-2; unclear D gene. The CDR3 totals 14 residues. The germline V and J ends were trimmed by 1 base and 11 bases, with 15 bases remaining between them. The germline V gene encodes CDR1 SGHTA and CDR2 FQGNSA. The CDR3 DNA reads TGTGCCAGCAGCTTAGGTTACCGCCCGGAGGCCCAGCATTTT. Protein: CASSLGYRPEAQHF.